These 10 T cell receptor beta chains came from one sample sequenced in a study of OX40 agonist ivuxolimab in advanced cancers. Produced via immunoSEQ multiplex PCR; TCRdb's table is partial and in-frame only. The data hold 70,000 to 80,000 clones, with about 90% observed a single time. Material: CD4+ or CD8+ T cells sorted from blood, obtained in a trial of the OX40 agonist ivuxolimab. The receptors here all came from an adult with an advanced solid tumor such as melanoma, head and neck, liver or kidney cancer.

The gene calls are TRBV23-1 and TRBJ1-5, with TRBD1 as a possible D gene (6 bases). TRBV23-1 carries the ORF label, with uncertain function. The CDR3 totals 16 residues. Trimming removed 0 bases from V and 7 bases from J, with 16 bases in between. The CDR3 reads CASSQSEIRGVQPQHF. The CDR3 DNA reads as TGCGCCAGCAGTCAATCAGAGATCAGGGGAGTCCAGCCCCAGCATTTT.

The CDR3: CASSIALGSTEAFF. The CDR3 nucleotides read TGTGCCAGTAGTATAGCATTGGGTAGCACTGAAGCTTTCTTT. The chain links TRBV19 to TRBJ1-1, with D unresolved. Germline V lookup: CDR1 LNHDA, CDR2 SQIVND (reference sequence). The CDR3 has 14 residues. V was cut by 1 base and J by 4 bases, with 10 bases left in between. The complete variable domain, with remaining parts taken from reference TRBV19 and TRBJ1-1, reads DGGITQSPKYLFRKEGQNVTLSCEQNLNHDAMYWYRQDPGQGLRLIYYSQIVNDFQKGDIAEGYSVSREKKESFPLTVTSAQKNPTAFYLCASSIALGSTEAFFGQGTRLTVV.

The chain has TRBV27 and TRBJ2-5, with TRBD2 identical over 8 bases. Trimming took 4 bases from V and 4 from J; bases not matched to a gene: 5. This CDR3 comprises 14 residues. CDR1 is MNHEY, CDR2 SMNVEV, per germline (reference sequence). CDR3 region: CASSSGLAGETQYF. The CDR3 DNA reads as TGTGCCAGCAGTTCCGGACTAGCTGGAGAGACCCAGTACTTC.

CDR3 nucleotides: TGTGCCAGCAGCCACAGGGGTTCCTACGAGCAGTACTTC. Translating it yields CASSHRGSYEQYF. The V gene is TRBV11-3, the J gene TRBJ2-7; the match to TRBD1 covers 7 bases. The V and J ends lost 5 bases and 1 base, in that order; junction bases with no gene match: 2. This CDR3 has 13 residues. The germline CDR1 and CDR2 sequences are SGHNT and YENEEA.

The chain carries TRBV7-6 and TRBJ2-7, with TRBD1 as a possible D gene (6 bases). CDR1 and CDR2 (germline): SGHVS, FNYEAQ. V was pared by 5 bases and J by 1 base, with 18 bases between. This CDR3 comprises 16 residues. CDR3 coding DNA: TGTGCCAGCAGCCCAGGACAGAACTTCCCTTCCTACGAGCAGTACTTC. It codes for CASSPGQNFPSYEQYF.

The chain has TRBV5-4 and TRBJ1-2; possible D gene TRBD1, 6 bases. This CDR3 region has 13 residues. The germline V and J ends were trimmed by 5 bases and 7 bases, with 15 bases remaining between them. Germline loops: CDR1 SGHNT, CDR2 YYREEE (reference sequence). This CDR3 reads CASRLRGDSGYTF. Written as DNA, the CDR3 is TGTGCCAGCAGATTGAGGGGGGATAGTGGCTACACCTTC. The full variable domain, its missing parts supplied by reference TRBV5-4 and TRBJ1-2, is ETGVTQSPTHLIKTRGQQVTLRCSSQSGHNTVSWYQQALGQGPQFIFQYYREEENGRGNFPPRFSGLQFPNYSSELNVNALELDDSALYLCASRLRGDSGYTFGSGTRLTVV.

The genes are TRBV4-2 and TRBJ1-3, with D possibly being TRBD1 (5 bases). Between the trimmed V and J ends, which lost 1 base and 3 bases, there was a span of 13 bases. CDR1 LGHNA and CDR2 YNFKEQ come from the germline V gene. CDR3 length equals 16 residues. CDR3 amino acids: CASSQVPRAGGNTIYF. The CDR3 DNA is TGTGCCAGCAGCCAAGTCCCCAGGGCAGGTGGAAACACCATATATTTT.

This chain uses TRBV7-6 with TRBJ2-7, with 9 bases lining up with TRBD1. The CDR3 covers 15 residues. The V gene end was trimmed by 3 bases and the J gene end by 5 bases; junction bases not matched to a gene: 8. CDR1 is SGHVS, CDR2 FNYEAQ, per germline. The chain's CDR3 is CASSLLDRGGDEQYF. CDR3 nucleotides: TGTGCCAGCAGCTTGTTGGACAGGGGTGGCGACGAGCAGTACTTC. Full variable domain (outside the CDR3, taken from reference TRBV7-6 and TRBJ2-7): GAGVSQSPRYKVTKRGQDVALRCDPISGHVSLYWYRQALGQGPEFLTYFNYEAQQDKSGLPNDRFSAERPEGSISTLTIQRTEQRDSAMYRCASSLLDRGGDEQYFGPGTRLTVT.

This chain uses TRBV5-1 with TRBJ1-5, with 7 bases fitting TRBD1. The CDR3 has 15 amino acids. In germline, CDR1 is SGHRS, CDR2 YFSETQ. V shed 4 bases and J 0 bases; nucleotides not matched to a gene: 4. The CDR3 protein is CASSPGDSSNQPQHF. The CDR3 DNA is TGCGCCAGCAGCCCGGGGGACAGTAGCAATCAGCCCCAGCATTTT.

V gene TRBV6-6 combines with J gene TRBJ2-2; D ambiguous. V lost 2 bases, J lost 1 base, and 5 bases lay in between. The germline CDR1 and CDR2 sequences are MNHNY and SVGAGI (reference sequence). This CDR3 has 14 residues. The CDR3 nucleotides read TGTGCCAGCAGTTACAGGTGGAACACCGGGGAGCTGTTTTTT. Its protein is CASSYRWNTGELFF.